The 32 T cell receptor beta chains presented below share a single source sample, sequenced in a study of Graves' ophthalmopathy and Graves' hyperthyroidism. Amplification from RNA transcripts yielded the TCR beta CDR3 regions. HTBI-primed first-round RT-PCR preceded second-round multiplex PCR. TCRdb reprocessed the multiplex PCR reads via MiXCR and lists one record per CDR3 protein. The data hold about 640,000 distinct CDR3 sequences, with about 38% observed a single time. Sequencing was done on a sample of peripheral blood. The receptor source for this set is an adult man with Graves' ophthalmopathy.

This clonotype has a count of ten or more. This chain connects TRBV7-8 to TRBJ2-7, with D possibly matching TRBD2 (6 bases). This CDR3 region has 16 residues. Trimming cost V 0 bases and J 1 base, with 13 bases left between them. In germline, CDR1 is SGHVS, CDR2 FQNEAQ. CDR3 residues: CASSLAGRHKSYEQYF. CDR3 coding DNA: TGTGCCAGCAGCTTAGCCGGGAGACACAAATCCTACGAGCAGTACTTC.

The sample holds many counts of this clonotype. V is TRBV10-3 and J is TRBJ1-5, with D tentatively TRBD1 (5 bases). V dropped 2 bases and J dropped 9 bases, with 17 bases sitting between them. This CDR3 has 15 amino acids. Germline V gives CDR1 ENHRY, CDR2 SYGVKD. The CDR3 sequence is CAISEGTNKGSPQHF. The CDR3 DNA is TGTGCCATCAGTGAGGGGACCAACAAGGGATCGCCCCAGCATTTT.

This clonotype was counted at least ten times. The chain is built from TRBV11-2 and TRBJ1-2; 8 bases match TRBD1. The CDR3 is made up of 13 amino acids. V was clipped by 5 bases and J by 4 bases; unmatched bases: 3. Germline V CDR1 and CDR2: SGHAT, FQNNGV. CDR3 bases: TGTGCCAGCAGCCGAGACAGGGGCTATGGCTACACCTTC. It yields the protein CASSRDRGYGYTF.

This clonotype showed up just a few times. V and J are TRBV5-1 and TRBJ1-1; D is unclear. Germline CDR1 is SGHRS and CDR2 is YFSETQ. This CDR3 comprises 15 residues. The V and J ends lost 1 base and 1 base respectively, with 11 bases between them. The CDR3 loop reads CASSLSATPNTEAFF. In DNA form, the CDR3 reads TGCGCCAGCAGCTTGTCGGCAACACCGAACACTGAAGCTTTCTTT.

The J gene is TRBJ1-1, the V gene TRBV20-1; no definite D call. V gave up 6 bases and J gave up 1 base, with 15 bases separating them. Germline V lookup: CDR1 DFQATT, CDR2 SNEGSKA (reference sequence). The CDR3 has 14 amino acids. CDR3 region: CSANKGGRNTEAFF. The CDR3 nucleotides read TGCAGTGCCAATAAAGGAGGTAGGAACACTGAAGCTTTCTTT.

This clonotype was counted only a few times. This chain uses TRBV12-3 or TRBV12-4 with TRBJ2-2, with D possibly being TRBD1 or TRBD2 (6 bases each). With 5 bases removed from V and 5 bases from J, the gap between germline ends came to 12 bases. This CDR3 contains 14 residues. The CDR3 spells CASSGGPRTGELFF. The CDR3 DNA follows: TGTGCCAGCAGTGGGGGGCCGAGGACCGGGGAGCTGTTTTTT.

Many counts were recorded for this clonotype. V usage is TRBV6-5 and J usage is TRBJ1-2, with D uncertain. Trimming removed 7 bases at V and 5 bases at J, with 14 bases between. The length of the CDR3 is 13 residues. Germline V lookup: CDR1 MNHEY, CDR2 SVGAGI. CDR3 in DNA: TGTGCCAGCATTTCCGGGGTGGAGTATGGCTACACCTTC. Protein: CASISGVEYGYTF.

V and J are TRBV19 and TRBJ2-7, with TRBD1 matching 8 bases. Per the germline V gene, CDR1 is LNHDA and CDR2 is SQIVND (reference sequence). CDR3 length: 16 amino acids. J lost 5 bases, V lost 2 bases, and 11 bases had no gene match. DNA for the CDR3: TGTGCCAGTAGTATAACAGGGGGAGAACCGTGGGACGAGCAGTACTTC. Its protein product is CASSITGGEPWDEQYF.

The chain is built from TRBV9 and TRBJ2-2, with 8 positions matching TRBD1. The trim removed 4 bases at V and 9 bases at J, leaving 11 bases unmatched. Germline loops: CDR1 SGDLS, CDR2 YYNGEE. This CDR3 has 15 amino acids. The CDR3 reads CASSQDPGQVWELFF. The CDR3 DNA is TGTGCCAGCAGCCAGGACCCGGGACAGGTGTGGGAGCTGTTTTTT.

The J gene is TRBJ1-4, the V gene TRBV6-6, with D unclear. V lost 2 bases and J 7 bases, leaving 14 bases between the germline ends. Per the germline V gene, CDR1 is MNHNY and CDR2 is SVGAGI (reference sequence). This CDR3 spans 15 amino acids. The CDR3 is CASSYVGAISEKLFF. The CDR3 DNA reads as TGTGCCAGCAGTTACGTCGGTGCCATAAGTGAAAAACTGTTTTTT.

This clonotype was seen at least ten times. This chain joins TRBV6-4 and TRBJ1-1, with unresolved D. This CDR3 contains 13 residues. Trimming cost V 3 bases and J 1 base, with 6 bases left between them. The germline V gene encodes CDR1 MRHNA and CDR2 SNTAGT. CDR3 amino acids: CASSETRNTEAFF. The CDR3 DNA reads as TGTGCCAGCAGTGAGACAAGGAACACTGAAGCTTTCTTT.

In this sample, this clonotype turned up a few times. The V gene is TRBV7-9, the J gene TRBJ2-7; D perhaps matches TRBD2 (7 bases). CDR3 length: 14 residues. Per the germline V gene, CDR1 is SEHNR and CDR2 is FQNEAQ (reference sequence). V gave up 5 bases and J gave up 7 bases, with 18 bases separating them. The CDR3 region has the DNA TGTGCCAGCAGCGCCGAGGGGGGGAGACGTGAGCAGTACTTC. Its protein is CASSAEGGRREQYF.

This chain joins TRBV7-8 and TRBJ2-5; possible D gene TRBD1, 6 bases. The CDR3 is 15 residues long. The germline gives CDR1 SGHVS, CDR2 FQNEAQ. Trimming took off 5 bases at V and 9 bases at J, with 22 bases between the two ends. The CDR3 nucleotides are TGTGCCAGCAGCGATACCGGGACCAGGGGTCAGCCCCAGTACTTC. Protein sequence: CASSDTGTRGQPQYF.

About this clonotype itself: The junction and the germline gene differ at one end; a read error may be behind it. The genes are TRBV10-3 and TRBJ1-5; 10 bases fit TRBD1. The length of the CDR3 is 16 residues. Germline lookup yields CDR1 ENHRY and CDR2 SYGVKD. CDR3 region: CAISVGQGLSNQPQQF. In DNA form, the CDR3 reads TGTGCCATCAGTGTGGGACAGGGGTTAAGCAATCAGCCCCAGCAGTTT.

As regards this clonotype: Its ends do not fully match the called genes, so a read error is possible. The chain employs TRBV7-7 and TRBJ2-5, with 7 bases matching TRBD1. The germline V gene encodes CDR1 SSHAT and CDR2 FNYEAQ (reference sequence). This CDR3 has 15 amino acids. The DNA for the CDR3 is TGTGCTAGCAGCTTAAAGGGGGCGCATTATCAGCCCCAGTACTTC. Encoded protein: CASSLKGAHYQPQYF.

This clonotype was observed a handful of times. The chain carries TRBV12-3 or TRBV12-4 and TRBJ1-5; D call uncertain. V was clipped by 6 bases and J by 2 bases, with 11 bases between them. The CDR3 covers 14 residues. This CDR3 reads CASSLAHGNQPQHF. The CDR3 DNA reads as TGTGCCAGCAGCCTTGCCCATGGCAATCAGCCCCAGCATTTT.

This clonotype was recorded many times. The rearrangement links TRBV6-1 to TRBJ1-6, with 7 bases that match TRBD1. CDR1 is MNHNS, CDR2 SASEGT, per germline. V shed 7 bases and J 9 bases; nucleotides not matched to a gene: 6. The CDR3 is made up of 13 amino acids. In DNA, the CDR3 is TGTGCCAGCAACAGGGGCAGGGGTTCACCCCTCCACTTT. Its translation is CASNRGRGSPLHF.

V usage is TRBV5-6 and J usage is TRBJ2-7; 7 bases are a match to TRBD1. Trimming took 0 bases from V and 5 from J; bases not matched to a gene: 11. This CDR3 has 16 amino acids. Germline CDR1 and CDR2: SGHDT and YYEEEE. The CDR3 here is CASSLAPPRQGHEQYF. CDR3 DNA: TGTGCCAGCAGCTTGGCCCCTCCCAGACAGGGCCACGAGCAGTACTTC. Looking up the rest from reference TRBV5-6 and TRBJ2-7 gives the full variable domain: DAGVTQSPTHLIKTRGQQVTLRCSPKSGHDTVSWYQQALGQGPQFIFQYYEEEERQRGNFPDRFSGHQFPNYSSELNVNALLLGDSALYLCASSLAPPRQGHEQYFGPGTRLTVT.

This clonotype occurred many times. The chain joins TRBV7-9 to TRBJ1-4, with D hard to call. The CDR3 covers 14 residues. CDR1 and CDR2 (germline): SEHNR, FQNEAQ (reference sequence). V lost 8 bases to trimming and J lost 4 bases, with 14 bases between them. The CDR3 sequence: CASDSRDLNEKLFF. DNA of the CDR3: TGTGCCAGCGATAGCCGAGACCTTAATGAAAAACTGTTTTTT.

The CDR3: CASSPQAGFGQPQHF. The CDR3 DNA follows: TGTGCCAGCAGCCCTCAGGCAGGGTTTGGTCAGCCCCAGCATTTT. The rearrangement joins TRBV7-2 to TRBJ1-5; TRBD1 might be the D (5 bases). Trimming removed 5 bases from V and 6 bases from J, with 17 bases in between. CDR3 length equals 15 residues. Per the germline V gene, CDR1 is SGHTA and CDR2 is FQGNSA.

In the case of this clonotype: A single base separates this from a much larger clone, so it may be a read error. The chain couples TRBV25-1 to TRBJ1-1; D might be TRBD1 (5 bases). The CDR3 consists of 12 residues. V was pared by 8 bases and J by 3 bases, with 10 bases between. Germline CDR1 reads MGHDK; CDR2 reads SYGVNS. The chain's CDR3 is CASDSGDTEAFF. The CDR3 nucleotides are TGTGCCAGCGACTCGGGGGACACTGAAGCTTTCTTT.

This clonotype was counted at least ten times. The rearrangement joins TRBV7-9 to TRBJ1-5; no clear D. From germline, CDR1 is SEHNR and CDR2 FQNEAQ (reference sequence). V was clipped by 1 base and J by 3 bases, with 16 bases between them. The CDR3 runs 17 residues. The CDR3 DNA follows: TGTGCCAGCAGCTTAGGTGTTACAACGGTGGACAATCAGCCCCAGCATTTT. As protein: CASSLGVTTVDNQPQHF.

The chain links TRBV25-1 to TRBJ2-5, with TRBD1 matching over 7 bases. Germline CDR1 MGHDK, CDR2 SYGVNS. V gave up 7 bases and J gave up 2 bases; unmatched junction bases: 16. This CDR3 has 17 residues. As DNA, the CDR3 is TGTGCCAGCACGATCGACAGGGTGTCCGGCGGACAAGAGACCCAGTACTTC. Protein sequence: CASTIDRVSGGQETQYF.

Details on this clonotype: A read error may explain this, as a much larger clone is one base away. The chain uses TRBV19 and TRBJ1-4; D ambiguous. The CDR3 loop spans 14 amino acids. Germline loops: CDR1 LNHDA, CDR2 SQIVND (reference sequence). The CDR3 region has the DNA TGTGACAGTAGTATGGGCCGTTATAATGAAAAACTGTTTTTT. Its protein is CDSSMGRYNEKLFF. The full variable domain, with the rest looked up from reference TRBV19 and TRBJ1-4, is DGGITQSPKYLFRKEGQNVTLSCEQNLNHDAMYWYRQDPGQGLRLIYYSQIVNDFQKGDIAEGYSVSREKKESFPLTVTSAQKNPTAFYLCDSSMGRYNEKLFFGSGTQLSVL.

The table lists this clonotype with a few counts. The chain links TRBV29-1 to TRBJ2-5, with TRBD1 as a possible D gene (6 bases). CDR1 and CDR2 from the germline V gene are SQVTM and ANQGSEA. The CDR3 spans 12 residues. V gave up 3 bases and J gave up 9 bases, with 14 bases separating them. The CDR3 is CSVDRRGRPQYF. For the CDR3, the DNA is TGCAGCGTTGATCGCAGGGGCCGTCCCCAGTACTTC.

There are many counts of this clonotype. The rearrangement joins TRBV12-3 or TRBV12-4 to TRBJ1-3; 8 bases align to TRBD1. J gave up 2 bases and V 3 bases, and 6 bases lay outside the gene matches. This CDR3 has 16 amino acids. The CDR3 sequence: CASSLVSGGAGNTIYF. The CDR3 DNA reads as TGTGCCAGCAGTTTGGTATCAGGGGGCGCTGGAAACACCATATATTTT.

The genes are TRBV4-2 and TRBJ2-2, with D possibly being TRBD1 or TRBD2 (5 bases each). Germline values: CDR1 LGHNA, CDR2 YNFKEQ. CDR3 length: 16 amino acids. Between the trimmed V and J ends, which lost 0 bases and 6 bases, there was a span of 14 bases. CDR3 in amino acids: CASSQEVGVFPGELFF. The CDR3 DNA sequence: TGTGCCAGCAGCCAAGAAGTGGGGGTCTTCCCCGGGGAGCTGTTTTTT.

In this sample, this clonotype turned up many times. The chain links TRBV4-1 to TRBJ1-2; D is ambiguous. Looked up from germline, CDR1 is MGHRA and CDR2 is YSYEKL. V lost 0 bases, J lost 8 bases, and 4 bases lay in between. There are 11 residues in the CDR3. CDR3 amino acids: CASSQDWGYTF. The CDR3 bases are TGCGCCAGCAGCCAAGATTGGGGCTACACCTTC.

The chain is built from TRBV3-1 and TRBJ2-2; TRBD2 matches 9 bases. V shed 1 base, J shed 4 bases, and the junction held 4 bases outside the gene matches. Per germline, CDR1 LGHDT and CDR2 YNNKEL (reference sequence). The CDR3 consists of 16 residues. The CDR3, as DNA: TGTGCCAGCAGCCAAGGCAGCGGGAGGAGCACCGGGGAGCTGTTTTTT. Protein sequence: CASSQGSGRSTGELFF.

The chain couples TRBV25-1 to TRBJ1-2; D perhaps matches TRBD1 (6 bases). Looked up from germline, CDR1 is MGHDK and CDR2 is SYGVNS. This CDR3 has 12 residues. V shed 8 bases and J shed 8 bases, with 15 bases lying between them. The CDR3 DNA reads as TGTGCCAGCGTTGGCGGGGGCGGGGGCTACACCTTC. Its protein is CASVGGGGGYTF.

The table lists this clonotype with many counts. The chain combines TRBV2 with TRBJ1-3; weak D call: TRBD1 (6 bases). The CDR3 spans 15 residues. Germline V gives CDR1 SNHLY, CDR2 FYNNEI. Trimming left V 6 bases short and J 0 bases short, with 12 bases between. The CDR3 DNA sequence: TGTGCCAGCAGACGCCGGGACAACTCTGGAAACACCATATATTTT. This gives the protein CASRRRDNSGNTIYF.

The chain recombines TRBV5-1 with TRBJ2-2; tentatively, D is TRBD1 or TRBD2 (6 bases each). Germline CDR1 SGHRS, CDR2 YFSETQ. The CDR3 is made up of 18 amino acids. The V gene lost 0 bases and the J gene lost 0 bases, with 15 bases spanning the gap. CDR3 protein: CASSLVFGGASNTGELFF. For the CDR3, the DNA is TGCGCCAGCAGCTTGGTTTTCGGGGGCGCGTCGAACACCGGGGAGCTGTTTTTT.